Reported below is one T cell receptor (beta chain). Its antigen remains unknown. The data belong to a study of vaccination effects on CD4 cells after COVID-19. V lost 3 bases to trimming and J lost 1 base, with 9 bases between them. This CDR3 is built from 15 residues. CDR1 is LGHDT, CDR2 YNNKEL, per germline (reference sequence). Sequencing was performed with immunoSEQ multiplex PCR; in TCRdb, only in-frame clones are kept and a portion is missing. The sample lists tens of thousands of clones, about 75% seen once, with under 7% in the top ten. Antigen-specific CD4+ T cells were expanded with viral peptide pools in the ViraFEST assay before sequencing. Culture lasted over 9 days before CD4+ T cell isolation. Everyone in the study got two shots of either the BNT162b2 or mRNA-1273 vaccine. Supplemented with around 9.8 IU/ml IL-2 and 10 ug/ml peptides, roughly 2 million PBMC per well were kept in culture. Days 3 and 7 were when half the medium was replaced with IL-2 medium.

The rearrangement joins TRBV3-1 (or the pseudogene TRBV3-2) to TRBJ2-2; perhaps TRBD2 as D (5 bases). The source material was CD4+ T cells from PBMCs cultured with SARS-CoV-2 spike peptides, sampled after COVID-19 vaccination. The clonotype comes from a human donor who received a COVID-19 vaccine. Some clones in this sample may be carry-over from other donors' samples. This chain's CDR3 is CASSHNSGNTGELFF. The CDR3 coding sequence is TGTGCCAGCAGCCACAACAGCGGGAACACCGGGGAGCTGTTTTTT.